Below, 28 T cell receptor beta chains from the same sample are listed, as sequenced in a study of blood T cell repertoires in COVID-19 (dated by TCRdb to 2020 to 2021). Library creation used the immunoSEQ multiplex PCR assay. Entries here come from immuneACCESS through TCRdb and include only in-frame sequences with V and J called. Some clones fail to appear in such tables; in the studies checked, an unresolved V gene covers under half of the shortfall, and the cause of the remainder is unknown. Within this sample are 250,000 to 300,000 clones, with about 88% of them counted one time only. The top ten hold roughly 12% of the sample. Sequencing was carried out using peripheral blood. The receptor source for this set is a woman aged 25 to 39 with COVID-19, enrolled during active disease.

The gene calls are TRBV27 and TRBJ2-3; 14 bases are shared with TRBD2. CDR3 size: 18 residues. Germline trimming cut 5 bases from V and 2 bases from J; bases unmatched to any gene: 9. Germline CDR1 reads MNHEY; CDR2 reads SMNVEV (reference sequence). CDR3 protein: CASSPAGLAGGPTDTQYF. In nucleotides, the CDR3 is TGTGCCAGCAGTCCCGCCGGACTAGCGGGAGGCCCCACAGATACGCAGTATTTT.

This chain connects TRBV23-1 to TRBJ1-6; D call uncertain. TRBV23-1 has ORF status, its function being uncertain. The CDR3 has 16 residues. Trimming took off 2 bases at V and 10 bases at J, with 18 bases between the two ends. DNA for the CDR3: TGCGCCAGCAGTCAACCCCCGACAAGGCGTGGATCACCCCTCCACTTT. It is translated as CASSQPPTRRGSPLHF.

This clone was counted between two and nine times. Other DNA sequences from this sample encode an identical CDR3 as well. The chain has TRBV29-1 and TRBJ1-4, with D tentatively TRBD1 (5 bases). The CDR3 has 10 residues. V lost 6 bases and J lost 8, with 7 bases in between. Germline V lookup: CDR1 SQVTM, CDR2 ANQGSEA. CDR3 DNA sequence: TGCAGCGTGGGGGGGGAAAAACTGTTTTTT. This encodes CSVGGEKLFF. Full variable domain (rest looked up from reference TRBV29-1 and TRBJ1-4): SAVISQKPSRDICQRGTSLTIQCQVDSQVTMMFWYRQQPGQSLTLIATANQGSEATYESGFVIDKFPISRPNLTFSTLTVSNMSPEDSSIYLCSVGGEKLFFGSGTQLSVL.

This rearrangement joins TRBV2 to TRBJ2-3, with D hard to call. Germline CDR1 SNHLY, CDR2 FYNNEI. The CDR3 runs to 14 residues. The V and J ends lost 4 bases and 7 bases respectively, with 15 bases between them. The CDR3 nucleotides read TGTGCCAGCAGTGCTACTAAGAGCACGAATACGCAGTATTTT. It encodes CASSATKSTNTQYF.

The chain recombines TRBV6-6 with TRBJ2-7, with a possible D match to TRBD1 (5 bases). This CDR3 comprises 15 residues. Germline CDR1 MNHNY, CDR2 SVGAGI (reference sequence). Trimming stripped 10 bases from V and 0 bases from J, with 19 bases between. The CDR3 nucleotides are TGTGCCACAAATAGGGGCACGACACCCTCCTACGAGCAGTACTTC. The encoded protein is CATNRGTTPSYEQYF.

CDR3 coding DNA: TGTGCCACCAGTCGGACTAGCGGGGGACCGAGGGATGAGCAGTTCTTC. Translated, it gives CATSRTSGGPRDEQFF. The J gene is TRBJ2-1, the V gene TRBV24-1, with 13 bases aligning to TRBD2. Per the germline V gene, CDR1 is KGHDR and CDR2 is SFDVKD. Trimming removed 6 bases from V and 8 bases from J; junction bases left unmatched: 9. The CDR3 consists of 16 residues.

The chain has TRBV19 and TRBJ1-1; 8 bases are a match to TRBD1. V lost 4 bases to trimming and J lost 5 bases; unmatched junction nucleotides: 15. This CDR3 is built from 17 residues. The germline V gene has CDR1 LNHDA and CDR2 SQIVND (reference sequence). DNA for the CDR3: TGTGCCAGTAGTACCCTCGGACAGGGATTTAGGTATACTGAAGCTTTCTTT. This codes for CASSTLGQGFRYTEAFF. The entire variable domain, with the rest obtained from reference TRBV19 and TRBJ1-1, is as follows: DGGITQSPKYLFRKEGQNVTLSCEQNLNHDAMYWYRQDPGQGLRLIYYSQIVNDFQKGDIAEGYSVSREKKESFPLTVTSAQKNPTAFYLCASSTLGQGFRYTEAFFGQGTRLTVV.

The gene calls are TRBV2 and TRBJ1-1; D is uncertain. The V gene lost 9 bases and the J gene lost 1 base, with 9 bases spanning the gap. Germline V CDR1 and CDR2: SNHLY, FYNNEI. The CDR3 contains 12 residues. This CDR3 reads CASSQENTEAFF. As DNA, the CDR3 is TGTGCCAGTAGTCAGGAGAACACTGAAGCTTTCTTT.

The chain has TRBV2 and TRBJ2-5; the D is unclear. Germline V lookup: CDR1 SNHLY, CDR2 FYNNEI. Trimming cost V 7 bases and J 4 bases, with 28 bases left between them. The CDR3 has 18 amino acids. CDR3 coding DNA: TGTGCCAGCAAAAGAAAGACTCTCGGCGGCGCCGAAAGAGAGACCCAGTACTTC. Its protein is CASKRKTLGGAERETQYF.

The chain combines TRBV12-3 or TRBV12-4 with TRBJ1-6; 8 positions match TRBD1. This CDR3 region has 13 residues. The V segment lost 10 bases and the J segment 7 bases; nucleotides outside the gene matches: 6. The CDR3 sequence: CATLGQGNSPLHF. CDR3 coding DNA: TGTGCCACCCTTGGACAGGGCAATTCACCCCTCCACTTT.

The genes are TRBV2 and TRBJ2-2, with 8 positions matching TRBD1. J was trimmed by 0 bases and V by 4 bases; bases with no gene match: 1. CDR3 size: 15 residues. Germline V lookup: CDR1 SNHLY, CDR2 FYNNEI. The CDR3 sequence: CASSVTGANTGELFF. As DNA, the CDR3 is TGTGCCAGCAGTGTGACAGGGGCGAACACCGGGGAGCTGTTTTTT.

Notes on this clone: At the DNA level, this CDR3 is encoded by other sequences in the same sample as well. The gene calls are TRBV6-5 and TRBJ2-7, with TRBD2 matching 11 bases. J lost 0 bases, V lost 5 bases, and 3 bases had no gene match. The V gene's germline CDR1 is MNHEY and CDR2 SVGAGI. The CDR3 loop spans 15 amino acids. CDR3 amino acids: CASSTGTSGSYEQYF. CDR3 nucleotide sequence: TGTGCCAGCAGTACGGGGACTAGCGGCTCCTACGAGCAGTACTTC.

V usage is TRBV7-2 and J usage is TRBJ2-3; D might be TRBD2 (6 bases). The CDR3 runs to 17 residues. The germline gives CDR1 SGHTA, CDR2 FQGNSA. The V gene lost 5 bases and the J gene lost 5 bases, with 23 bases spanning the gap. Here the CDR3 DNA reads TGTGCCAGCAGCCAAACCCTAGCCGGAGGGCCGGTAGATACGCAGTATTTT. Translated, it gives CASSQTLAGGPVDTQYF.

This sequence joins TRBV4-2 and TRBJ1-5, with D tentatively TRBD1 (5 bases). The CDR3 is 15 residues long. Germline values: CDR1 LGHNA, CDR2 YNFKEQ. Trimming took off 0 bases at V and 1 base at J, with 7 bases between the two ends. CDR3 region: CASSQESGSNQPQHF. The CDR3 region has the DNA TGTGCCAGCAGCCAAGAATCAGGGAGCAATCAGCCCCAGCATTTT.

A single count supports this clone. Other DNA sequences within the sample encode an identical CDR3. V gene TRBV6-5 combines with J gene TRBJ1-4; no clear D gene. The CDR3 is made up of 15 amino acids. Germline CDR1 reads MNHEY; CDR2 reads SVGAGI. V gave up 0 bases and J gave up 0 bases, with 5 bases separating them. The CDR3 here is CASSYSSATNEKLFF. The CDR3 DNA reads TGTGCCAGCAGTTACTCGTCCGCAACTAATGAAAAACTGTTTTTT.

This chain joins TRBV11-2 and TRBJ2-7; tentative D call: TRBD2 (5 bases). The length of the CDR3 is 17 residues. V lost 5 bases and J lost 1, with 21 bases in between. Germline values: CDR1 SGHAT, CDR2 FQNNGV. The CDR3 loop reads CASSPGALGQVSYEQYF. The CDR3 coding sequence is TGTGCCAGCAGCCCAGGAGCACTAGGGCAAGTGTCCTACGAGCAGTACTTC.

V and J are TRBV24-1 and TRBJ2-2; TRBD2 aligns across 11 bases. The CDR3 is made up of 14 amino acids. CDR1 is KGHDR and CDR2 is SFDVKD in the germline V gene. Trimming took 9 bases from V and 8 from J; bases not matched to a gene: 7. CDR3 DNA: TGTGCCACCGGACCGGCTAGCGGGAGGGGGGAGCTGTTTTTT. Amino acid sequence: CATGPASGRGELFF.

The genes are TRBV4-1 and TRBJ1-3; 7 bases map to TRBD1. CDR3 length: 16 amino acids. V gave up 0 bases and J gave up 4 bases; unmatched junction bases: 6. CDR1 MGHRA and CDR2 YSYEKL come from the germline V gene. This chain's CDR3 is CASSQETGSWGNTIYF. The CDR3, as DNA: TGCGCCAGCAGCCAAGAGACAGGGTCTTGGGGAAACACCATATATTTT.

The CDR3 sequence: CAWKWDARGDYGYTF. CDR3 coding DNA: TGTGCCTGGAAATGGGACGCACGGGGGGACTATGGCTACACCTTC. This chain joins TRBV30 and TRBJ1-2; perhaps TRBD1 as D (5 bases). Trimming removed 4 bases at V and 3 bases at J, with 18 bases between. The CDR3 runs to 15 residues. Germline lookup yields CDR1 GTSNPN and CDR2 SVGIG (reference sequence).

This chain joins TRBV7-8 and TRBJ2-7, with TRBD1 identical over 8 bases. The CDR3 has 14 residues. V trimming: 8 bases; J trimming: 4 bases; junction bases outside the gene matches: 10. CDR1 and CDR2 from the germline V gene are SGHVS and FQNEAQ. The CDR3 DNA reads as TGTGCCAGCTCCTTCGAGACAGGGGTTTACGAGCAGTACTTC. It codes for CASSFETGVYEQYF.

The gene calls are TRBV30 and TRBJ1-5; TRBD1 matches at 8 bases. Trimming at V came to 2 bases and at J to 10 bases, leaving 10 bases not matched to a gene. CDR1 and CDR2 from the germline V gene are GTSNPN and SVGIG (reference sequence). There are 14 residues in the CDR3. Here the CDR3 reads CAWSLQGDTRPQHF. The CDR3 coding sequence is TGTGCCTGGAGTTTACAGGGGGATACGCGTCCCCAGCATTTT.

The CDR3 DNA reads as TGTGCCAGCAGCCCCTGGGTAGCGGGAGAAGGTGACACAGATACGCAGTATTTT. This gives the protein CASSPWVAGEGDTDTQYF. The chain uses TRBV7-9 and TRBJ2-3; TRBD2 agrees at 9 bases. V gave up 5 bases and J gave up 2 bases; unmatched junction bases: 14. The CDR3 consists of 18 residues. From germline, CDR1 is SEHNR and CDR2 FQNEAQ (reference sequence).

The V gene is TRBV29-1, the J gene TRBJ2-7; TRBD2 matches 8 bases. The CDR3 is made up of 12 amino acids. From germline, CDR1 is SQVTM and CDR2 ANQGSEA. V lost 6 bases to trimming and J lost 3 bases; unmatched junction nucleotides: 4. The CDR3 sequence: CSVESGSYEQYF. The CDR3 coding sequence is TGCAGCGTGGAAAGCGGGAGCTACGAGCAGTACTTC.

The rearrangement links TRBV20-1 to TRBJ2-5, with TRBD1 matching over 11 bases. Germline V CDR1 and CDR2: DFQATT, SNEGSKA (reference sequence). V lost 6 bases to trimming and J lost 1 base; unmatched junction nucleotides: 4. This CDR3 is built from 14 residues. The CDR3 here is CSASGTGGQETQYF. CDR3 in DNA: TGCAGTGCAAGTGGGACAGGGGGCCAAGAGACCCAGTACTTC.

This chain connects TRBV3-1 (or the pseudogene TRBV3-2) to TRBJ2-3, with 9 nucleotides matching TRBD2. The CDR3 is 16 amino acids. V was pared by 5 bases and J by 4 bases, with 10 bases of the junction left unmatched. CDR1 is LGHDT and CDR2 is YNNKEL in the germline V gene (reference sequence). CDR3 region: CASSSRGSGRPDTQYF. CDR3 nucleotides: TGTGCCAGCAGCTCCCGTGGTAGCGGGAGACCAGATACGCAGTATTTT.

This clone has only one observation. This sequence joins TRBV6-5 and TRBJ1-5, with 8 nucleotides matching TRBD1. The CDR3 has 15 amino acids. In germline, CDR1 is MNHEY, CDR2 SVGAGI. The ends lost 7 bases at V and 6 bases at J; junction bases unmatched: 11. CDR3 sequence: CASTPGRGLGQPQHF. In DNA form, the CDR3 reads TGTGCCAGCACCCCCGGCAGGGGGCTCGGTCAGCCCCAGCATTTT.

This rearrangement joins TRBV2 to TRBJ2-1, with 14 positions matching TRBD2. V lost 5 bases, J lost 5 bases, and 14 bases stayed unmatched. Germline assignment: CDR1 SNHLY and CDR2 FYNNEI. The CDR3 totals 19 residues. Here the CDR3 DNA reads TGTGCCAGCAGTCGGACTAGCGGGAGGTTATTTGCGATAGACAATGAGCAGTTCTTC. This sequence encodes CASSRTSGRLFAIDNEQFF.

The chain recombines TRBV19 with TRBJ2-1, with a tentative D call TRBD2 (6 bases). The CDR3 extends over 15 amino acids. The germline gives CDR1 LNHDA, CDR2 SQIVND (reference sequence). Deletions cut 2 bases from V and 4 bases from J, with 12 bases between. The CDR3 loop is CASSIIGGVYNEQFF. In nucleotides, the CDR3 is TGTGCCAGTAGTATAATTGGCGGGGTTTACAATGAGCAGTTCTTC.